The TCR beta chain under discussion was sequenced for a study of cytomegalovirus exposure and HLA in healthy donors. Study conclusions and caveats: In an earlier analysis, about 87% or about 30%: the productive usage of most TCR beta V segments. Later analysis identified a missense DCLRE1C variant that was linked to TCR beta V- and J-gene trimming. TCR sequences were mostly rare, though some public TCRs occurred in many donors.

Points on this clone: Antigen: not known.

CDR3 length equals 16 residues. V was pared by 2 bases and J by 3 bases, with 9 bases of the junction left unmatched. Germline loops: CDR1 SGHDT, CDR2 YYEEEE. 13 Jbeta primers and 60 Vbeta primers were used for the PCR. In the original analysis: In a later analysis, the count reached some 83 million unique TCR beta chains, with approximately 11 million shared. Sequencing was performed with immunoSEQ multiplex PCR; in TCRdb, only in-frame clones are kept and a portion is missing. That table is the source of V, J and clone size, and D and trimming were worked out from the DNA. The top ten clones hold 2.5% to 3% of a sample with some 200,000 clones, almost 70% of them seen once.

The sequenced material came from PBMCs. This receptor was obtained from a man aged 40-55 years in good health and CMV-seropositive. The rearrangement joins TRBV5-6 to TRBJ1-1; 8 nucleotides align to TRBD1. The chain's CDR3 is CASSLGGQGIHTEAFF. CDR3 in DNA: TGTGCCAGCAGCTTAGGTGGACAGGGAATCCACACTGAAGCTTTCTTT.